This T cell receptor beta chain was captured by sequencing in a study of T cell responses to AZD1222 COVID-19 vaccine. Study overall: Pooling covered second doses at about 4 or about 12 weeks. Points from the study as a whole: When two AZD1222 doses had been given, Spike-specific TCR breadth and depth rose. The donor cohort was predominantly white British with a female majority, and clonal diversity may have been underestimated.

Profiling relied on immunoSEQ multiplex PCR, and the TCRdb table lists in-frame clones only, not all of them. The table lists 90,000 to 120,000 clones, about 94% of them singletons, with roughly 2% in the top ten. The trim removed 8 bases at V and 5 bases at J, leaving 9 bases unmatched. The CDR3 covers 15 residues. Germline-derived CDR1 and CDR2 are ENHRY and SYGVKD. Regarding this clone: The antigen remains undetermined.

Sequenced here: peripheral blood, sampled on day 0 of AZD1222 vaccination. This chain uses TRBV10-3 with TRBJ1-6; TRBD1 matches at 7 bases. This clonotype was obtained from an adult in good health. The CDR3 DNA reads as TGTGCCATCGGAATAACCGGGACAGATAATTCACCCCTCCACTTT. This translates into CAIGITGTDNSPLHF.